This TCR beta chain stems from a study of blood T cell repertoires in COVID-19. Study-wide background: Samples representing acute and convalescent COVID-19 were sourced from the United States, Italy and Spain.

CDR3 length equals 14 residues. Germline CDR1 and CDR2: KGHDR and SFDVKD. Seattle participants joined during active infection and were tracked over time. The sample holds one count of this clone. The junction departs from germline at one end; a sequencing error may be responsible. Methods used by the authors: Amplification with reference gene primers provided the estimates of nucleated cell counts. Method: immunoSEQ multiplex PCR; TCRdb's copy keeps in-frame clones and lacks some. D and trimming were read from the DNA, whereas the V and J calls and clone size are those reported in that table. The sample has roughly 350,000 clones; about 88% are singletons.

The rearrangement joins TRBV24-1 to TRBJ2-3; 9 nucleotides agree with TRBD1. The clonotype comes from a woman in her 70s with COVID-19, enrolled during active disease. The sample consisted of peripheral blood. The CDR3 spells CATGSTGGTDTQYF. Written as DNA, the CDR3 is TGTGCCACCGGGTCTACAGGGGGCACGGATACGCAGTATTTT.